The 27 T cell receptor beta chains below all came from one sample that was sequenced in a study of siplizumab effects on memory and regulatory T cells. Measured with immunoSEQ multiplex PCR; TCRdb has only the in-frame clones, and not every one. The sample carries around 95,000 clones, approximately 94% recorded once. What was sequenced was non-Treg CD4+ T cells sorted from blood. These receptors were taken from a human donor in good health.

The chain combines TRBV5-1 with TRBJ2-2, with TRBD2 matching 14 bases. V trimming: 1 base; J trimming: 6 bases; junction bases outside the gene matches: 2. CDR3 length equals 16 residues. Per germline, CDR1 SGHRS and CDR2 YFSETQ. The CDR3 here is CASSLRLAGGPGELFF. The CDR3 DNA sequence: TGCGCCAGCAGCTTGAGACTAGCGGGAGGGCCCGGGGAGCTGTTTTTT.

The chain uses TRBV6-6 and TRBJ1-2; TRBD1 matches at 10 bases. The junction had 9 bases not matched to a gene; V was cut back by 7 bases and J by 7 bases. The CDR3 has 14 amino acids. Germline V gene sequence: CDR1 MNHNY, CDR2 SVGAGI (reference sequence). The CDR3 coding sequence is TGTGCCAGCATCTGGGGGACAGGGGTTTCTGGCTACACCTTC. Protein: CASIWGTGVSGYTF.

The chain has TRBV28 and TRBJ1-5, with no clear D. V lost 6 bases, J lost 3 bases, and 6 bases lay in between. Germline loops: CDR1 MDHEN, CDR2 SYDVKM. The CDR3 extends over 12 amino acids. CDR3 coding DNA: TGTGCCAGCAGGCAGGTCAATCAGCCCCAGCATTTT. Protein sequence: CASRQVNQPQHF. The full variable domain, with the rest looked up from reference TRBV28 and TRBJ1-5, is DVKVTQSSRYLVKRTGEKVFLECVQDMDHENMFWYRQDPGLGLRLIYFSYDVKMKEKGDIPEGYSVSREKKERFSLILESASTNQTSMYLCASRQVNQPQHFGDGTRLSIL.

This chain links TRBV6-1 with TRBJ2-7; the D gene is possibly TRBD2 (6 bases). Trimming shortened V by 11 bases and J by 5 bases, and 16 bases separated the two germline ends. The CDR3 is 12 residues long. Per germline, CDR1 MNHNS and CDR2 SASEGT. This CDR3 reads CALREEYHEQYF. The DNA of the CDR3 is TGTGCCCTGAGGGAGGAGTACCACGAGCAGTACTTC.

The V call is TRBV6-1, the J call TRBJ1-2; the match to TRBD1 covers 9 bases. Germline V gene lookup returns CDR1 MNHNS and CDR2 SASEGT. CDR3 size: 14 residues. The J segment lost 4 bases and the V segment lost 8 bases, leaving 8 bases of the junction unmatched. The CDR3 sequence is CASLFRDRVYGYTF. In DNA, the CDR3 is TGTGCCAGCCTATTTCGGGACAGGGTCTATGGCTACACCTTC.

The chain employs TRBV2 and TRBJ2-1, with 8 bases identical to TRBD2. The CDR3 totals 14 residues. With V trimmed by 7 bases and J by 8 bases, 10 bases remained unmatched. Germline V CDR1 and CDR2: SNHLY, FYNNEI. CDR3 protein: CASKREGGFDEQFF. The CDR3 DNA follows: TGTGCCAGCAAACGGGAGGGCGGATTCGATGAGCAGTTCTTC.

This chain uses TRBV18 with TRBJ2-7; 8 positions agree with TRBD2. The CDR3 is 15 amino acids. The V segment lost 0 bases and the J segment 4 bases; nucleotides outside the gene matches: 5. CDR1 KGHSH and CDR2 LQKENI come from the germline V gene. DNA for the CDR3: TGTGCCAGCTCACCACCGGCGGGAGGCCGGTACGAGCAGTACTTC. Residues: CASSPPAGGRYEQYF.

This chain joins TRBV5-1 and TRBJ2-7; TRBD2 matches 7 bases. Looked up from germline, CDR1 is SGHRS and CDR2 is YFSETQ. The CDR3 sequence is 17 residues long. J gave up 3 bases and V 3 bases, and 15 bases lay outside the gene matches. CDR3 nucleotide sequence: TGCGCCAGCAGCTCCGGACCGGCGGGGGACGGAGGCTACGAGCAGTACTTC. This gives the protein CASSSGPAGDGGYEQYF.

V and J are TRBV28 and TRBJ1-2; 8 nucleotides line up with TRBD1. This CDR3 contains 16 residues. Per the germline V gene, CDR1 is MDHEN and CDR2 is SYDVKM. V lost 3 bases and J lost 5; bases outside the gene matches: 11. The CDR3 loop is CASSFNRQGILYGYTF. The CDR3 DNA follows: TGTGCCAGCAGTTTTAACCGACAGGGGATCCTATATGGCTACACCTTC.

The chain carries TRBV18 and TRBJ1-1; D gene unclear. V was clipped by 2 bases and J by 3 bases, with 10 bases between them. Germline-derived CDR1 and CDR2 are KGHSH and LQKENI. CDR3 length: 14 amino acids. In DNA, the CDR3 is TGTGCCAGCTCACCAACAAGGACGTACACTGAAGCTTTCTTT. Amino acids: CASSPTRTYTEAFF.

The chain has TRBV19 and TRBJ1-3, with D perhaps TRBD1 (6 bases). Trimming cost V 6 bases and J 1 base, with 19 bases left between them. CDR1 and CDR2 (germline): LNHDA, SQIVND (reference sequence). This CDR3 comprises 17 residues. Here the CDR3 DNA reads TGTGCCAGTAGCGAGAACCTTTCGGGGGCGTCTGGAAACACCATATATTTT. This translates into CASSENLSGASGNTIYF.

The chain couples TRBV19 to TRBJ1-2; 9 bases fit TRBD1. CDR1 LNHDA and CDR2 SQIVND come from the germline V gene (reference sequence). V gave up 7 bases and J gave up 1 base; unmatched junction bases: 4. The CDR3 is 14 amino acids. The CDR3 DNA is TGTGCCAGTACAGGACAGGGGAATAACTATGGCTACACCTTC. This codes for CASTGQGNNYGYTF.

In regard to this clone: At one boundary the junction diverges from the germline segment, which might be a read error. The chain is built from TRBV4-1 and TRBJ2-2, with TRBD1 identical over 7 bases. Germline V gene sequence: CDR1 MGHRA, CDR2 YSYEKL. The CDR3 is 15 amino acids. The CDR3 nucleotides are TGCGCCAGCAGCCAAGTACAGGGGAACGCCGGGGAGCTGTTTTTT. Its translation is CASSQVQGNAGELFF.

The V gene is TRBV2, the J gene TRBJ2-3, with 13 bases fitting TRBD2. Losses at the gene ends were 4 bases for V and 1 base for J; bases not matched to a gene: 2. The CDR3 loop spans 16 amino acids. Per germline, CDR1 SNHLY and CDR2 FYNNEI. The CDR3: CASSAGLAGGTDTQYF. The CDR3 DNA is TGTGCCAGCAGTGCCGGACTAGCGGGAGGCACAGATACGCAGTATTTT.

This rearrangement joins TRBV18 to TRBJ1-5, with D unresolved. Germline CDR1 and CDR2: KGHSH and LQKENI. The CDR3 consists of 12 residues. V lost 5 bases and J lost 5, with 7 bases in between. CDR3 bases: TGTGCCAGCTCATCCAACGATCAGCCCCAGCATTTT. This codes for CASSSNDQPQHF.

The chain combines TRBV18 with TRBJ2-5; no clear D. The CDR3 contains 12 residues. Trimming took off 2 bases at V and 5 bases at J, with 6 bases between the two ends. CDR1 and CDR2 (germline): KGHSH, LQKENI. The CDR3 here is CASSPKGETQYF. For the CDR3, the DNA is TGTGCCAGCTCACCAAAAGGGGAGACCCAGTACTTC.

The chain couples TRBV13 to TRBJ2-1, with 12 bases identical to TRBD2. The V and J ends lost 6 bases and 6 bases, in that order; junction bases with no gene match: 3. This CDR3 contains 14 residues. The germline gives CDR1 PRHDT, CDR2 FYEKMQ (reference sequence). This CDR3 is CASREGLAGNEQFF. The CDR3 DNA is TGTGCCAGCAGGGAGGGACTAGCGGGCAATGAGCAGTTCTTC.

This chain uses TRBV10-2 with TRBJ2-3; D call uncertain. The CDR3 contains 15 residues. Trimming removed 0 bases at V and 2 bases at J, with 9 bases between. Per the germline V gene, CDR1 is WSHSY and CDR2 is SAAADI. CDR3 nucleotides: TGCGCCAGCAGTGAGTCGCGGTATTCCACAGATACGCAGTATTTT. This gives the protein CASSESRYSTDTQYF.

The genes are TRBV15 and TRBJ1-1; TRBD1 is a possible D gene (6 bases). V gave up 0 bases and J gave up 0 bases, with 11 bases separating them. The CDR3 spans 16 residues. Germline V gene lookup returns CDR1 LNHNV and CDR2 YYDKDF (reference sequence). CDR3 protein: CATSRDRTGLNTEAFF. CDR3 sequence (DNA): TGTGCCACCAGCAGAGATCGTACAGGGCTGAACACTGAAGCTTTCTTT.

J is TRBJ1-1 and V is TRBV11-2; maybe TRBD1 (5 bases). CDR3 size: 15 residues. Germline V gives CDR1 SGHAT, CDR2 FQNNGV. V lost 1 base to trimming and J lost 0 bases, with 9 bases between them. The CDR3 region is CASSLGGGMNTEAFF. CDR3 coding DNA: TGTGCCAGCAGCTTAGGTGGGGGTATGAACACTGAAGCTTTCTTT.

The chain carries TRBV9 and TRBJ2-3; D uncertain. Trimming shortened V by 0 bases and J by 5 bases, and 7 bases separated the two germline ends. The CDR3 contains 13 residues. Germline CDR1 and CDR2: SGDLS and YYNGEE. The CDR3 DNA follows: TGTGCCAGCAGCGTAGGGGTGAAAGATACGCAGTATTTT. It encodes CASSVGVKDTQYF.

CDR3 coding DNA: TGTGCCAGCGTAAGATTGTCAGGGAATGACGAAGCTTTCTTT. Its translation is CASVRLSGNDEAFF. This sequence joins TRBV6-6 and TRBJ1-1; the D gene is possibly TRBD1 (5 bases). The germline V and J ends were trimmed by 8 bases and 8 bases, with 21 bases remaining between them. The CDR3 loop spans 14 amino acids. The germline gives CDR1 MNHNY, CDR2 SVGAGI (reference sequence).

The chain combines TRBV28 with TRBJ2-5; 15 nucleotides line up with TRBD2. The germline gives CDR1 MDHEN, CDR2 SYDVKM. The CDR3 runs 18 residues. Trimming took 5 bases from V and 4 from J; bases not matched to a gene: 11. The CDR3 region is CASSITGTSGRPGETQYF. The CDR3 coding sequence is TGTGCCAGCAGTATTACCGGGACTAGCGGGAGGCCGGGAGAGACCCAGTACTTC. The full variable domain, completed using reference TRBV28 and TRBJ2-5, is DVKVTQSSRYLVKRTGEKVFLECVQDMDHENMFWYRQDPGLGLRLIYFSYDVKMKEKGDIPEGYSVSREKKERFSLILESASTNQTSMYLCASSITGTSGRPGETQYFGPGTRLLVL.

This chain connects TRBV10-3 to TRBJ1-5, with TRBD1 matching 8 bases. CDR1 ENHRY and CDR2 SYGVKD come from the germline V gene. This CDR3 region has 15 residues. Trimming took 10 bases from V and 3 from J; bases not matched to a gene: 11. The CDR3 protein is CATTDRGSTNQPQHF. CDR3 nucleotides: TGTGCCACGACAGACAGGGGTAGTACCAATCAGCCCCAGCATTTT.

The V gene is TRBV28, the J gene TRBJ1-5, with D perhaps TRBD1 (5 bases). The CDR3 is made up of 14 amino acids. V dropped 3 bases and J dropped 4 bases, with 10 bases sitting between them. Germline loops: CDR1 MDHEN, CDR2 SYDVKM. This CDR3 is CASSLEQANQPQHF. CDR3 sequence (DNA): TGTGCCAGCAGTTTGGAACAGGCAAATCAGCCCCAGCATTTT.

The CDR3 spells CASSLVASYEQYF. CDR3 DNA: TGCGCCAGCAGCTTGGTGGCCAGCTACGAGCAGTACTTC. This chain links TRBV5-1 with TRBJ2-7; D remains unclear. With 0 bases removed from V and 3 bases from J, the gap between germline ends came to 7 bases. In germline, CDR1 is SGHRS, CDR2 YFSETQ. This CDR3 is built from 13 residues.

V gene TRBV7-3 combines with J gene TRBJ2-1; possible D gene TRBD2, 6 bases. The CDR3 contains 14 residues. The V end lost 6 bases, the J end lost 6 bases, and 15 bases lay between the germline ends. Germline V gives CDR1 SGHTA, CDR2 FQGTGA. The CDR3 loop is CASSQTHSGNEQFF. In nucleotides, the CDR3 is TGTGCCAGCAGTCAAACCCATAGCGGCAATGAGCAGTTCTTC.